This T cell receptor beta chain was found in a study of cytomegalovirus exposure and HLA in healthy donors. Study-wide results and limits: In a later analysis, TCR association rates varied by HLA locus: DRB1 most, HLA-C fewest. Cytomegalovirus status, reportedly, was diagnosed with high specificity and sensitivity by the classifier. In a later analysis, TCR beta V- and J-gene trimming showed a link to a missense DCLRE1C variant.

The PCR used 60 Vbeta and 13 Jbeta primers. Here immunoSEQ multiplex PCR was the method, and the copy in TCRdb shows in-frame clones only, minus some. Of 150,000 to 200,000 clones in the sample, approximately 82% were seen once. Note on this clone: What it recognizes is unknown.

The germline CDR1 and CDR2 sequences are MNHEY and SMNVEV (reference sequence). Trimming removed 4 bases at V and 2 bases at J, with 9 bases between. The CDR3 has 13 residues. This TCR derives from a male donor in good health and CMV-seropositive. The sample consisted of PBMCs. This sequence joins TRBV27 and TRBJ2-7; tentative D call: TRBD2 (5 bases). In DNA form, the CDR3 reads TGTGCCAGCAGTTCGTCCGGGACCTACGAGCAGTACTTC. Residues: CASSSSGTYEQYF.